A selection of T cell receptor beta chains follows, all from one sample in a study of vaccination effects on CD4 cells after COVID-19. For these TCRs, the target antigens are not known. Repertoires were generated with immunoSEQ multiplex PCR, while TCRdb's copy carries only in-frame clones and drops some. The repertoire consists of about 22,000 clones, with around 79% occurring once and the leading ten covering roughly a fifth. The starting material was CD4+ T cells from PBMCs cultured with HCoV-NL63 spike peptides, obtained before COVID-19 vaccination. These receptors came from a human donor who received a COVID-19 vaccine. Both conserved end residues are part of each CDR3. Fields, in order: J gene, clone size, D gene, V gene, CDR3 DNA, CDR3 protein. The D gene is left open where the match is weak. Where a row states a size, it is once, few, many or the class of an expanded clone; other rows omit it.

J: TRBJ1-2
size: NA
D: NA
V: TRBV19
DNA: TGTGCCAGTAGTATCGGACTTGACGGAAACTATGGCTACACCTTC
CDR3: CASSIGLDGNYGYTF

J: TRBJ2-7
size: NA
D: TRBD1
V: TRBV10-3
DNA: TGTGCCATCAGACAGGGGCACGAGCAGTACTTC
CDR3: CAIRQGHEQYF

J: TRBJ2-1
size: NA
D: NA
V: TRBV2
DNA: TGTGCCAGCAGTGGACTTTCCTACAATGAGCAGTTCTTC
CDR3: CASSGLSYNEQFF

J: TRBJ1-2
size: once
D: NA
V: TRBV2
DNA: TGTGCCAGAGCTCAGGGGTATGGCTACACCTTC
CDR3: CARAQGYGYTF

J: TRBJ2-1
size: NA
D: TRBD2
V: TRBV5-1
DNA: TGCGCCAGCAGTTTGCGGGAGGCCGACAATGAGCAGTTCTTC
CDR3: CASSLREADNEQFF

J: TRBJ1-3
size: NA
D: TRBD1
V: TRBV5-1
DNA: TGCGCCAGCAGCACGGGACAGGGCTCTGGAAACACCATATATTTT
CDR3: CASSTGQGSGNTIYF

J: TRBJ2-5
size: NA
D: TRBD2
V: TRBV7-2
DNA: TGTGCCAGCAGCACAGATCGGGGGGGGGAGACCCAGTACTTC
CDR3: CASSTDRGGETQYF

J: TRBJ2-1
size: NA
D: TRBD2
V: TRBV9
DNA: TGTGCCAGCAGCGCCAAGACTAGCGGAGGATACAATGAGCAGTTCTTC
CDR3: CASSAKTSGGYNEQFF

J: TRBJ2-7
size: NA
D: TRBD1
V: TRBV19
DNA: TGTGCCAGTAGAACCGGGGCAGGGGGTTCCTACGAGCAGTACTTC
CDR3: CASRTGAGGSYEQYF

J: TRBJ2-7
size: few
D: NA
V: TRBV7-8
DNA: TGTGCCAGCAGCCCTGAGGGGGGTGGACGTAGGGGTCAATGCCCTATCTGCCATGAATACGAGCAGTACTTC
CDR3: CASSPEGGGRRGQCPICHEYEQYF

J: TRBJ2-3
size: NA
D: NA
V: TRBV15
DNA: TGTGCCACCAGCAGAGAAGGTGGGGGCGGCACAGATACGCAGTATTTT
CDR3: CATSREGGGGTDTQYF

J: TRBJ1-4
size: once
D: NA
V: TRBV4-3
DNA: TGCGCCAGCAGCCAAGATCGGATCTTAGGAGGGGGGGGGCGATCAGAAAAACTGTTTTTT
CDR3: CASSQDRILGGGGRSEKLFF

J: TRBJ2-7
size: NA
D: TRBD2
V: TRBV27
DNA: TGTGCCAGCAGTCCCACCCCGACTAGCGGGAGCTCCTACGAGCAGTACTTC
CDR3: CASSPTPTSGSSYEQYF

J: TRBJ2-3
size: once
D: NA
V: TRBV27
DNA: TGTGCCAGCAGTTTGAGGGGCCACCCCACAGATACGCAGTATTTT
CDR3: CASSLRGHPTDTQYF

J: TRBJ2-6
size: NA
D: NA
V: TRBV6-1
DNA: TGTGCCAGCAGTGAAGCTAGCGCGCCTTCTGGGGCCAACGTCCTGACTTTC
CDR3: CASSEASAPSGANVLTF

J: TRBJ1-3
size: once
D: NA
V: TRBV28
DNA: TGTGCCAGCAGTTTCCGGCAGGGTATGGCTGGAAACACCATATATTTT
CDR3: CASSFRQGMAGNTIYF

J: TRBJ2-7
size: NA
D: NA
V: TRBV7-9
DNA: TGTGCCAGCAGCTTATCAGGGGCTTCCTACGAGCAGTACTTC
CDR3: CASSLSGASYEQYF

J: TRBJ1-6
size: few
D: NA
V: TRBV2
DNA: TGTGCCAGCACCTACACGAGCTCCTATAATTCACCCCTCCACTTT
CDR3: CASTYTSSYNSPLHF